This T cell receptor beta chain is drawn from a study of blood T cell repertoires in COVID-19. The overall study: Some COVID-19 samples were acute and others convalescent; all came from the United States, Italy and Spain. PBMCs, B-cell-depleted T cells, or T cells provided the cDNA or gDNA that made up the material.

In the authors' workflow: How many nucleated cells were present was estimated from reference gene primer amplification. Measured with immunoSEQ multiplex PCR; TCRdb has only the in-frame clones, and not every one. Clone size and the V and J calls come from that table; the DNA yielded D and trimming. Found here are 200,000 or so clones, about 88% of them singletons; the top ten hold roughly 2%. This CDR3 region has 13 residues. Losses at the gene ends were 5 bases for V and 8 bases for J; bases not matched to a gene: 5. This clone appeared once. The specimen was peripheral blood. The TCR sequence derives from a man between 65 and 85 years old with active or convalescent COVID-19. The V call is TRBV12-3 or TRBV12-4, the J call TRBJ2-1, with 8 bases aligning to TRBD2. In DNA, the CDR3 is TGTGCCAGCAGTACCCGGGGGGGACATGAGCAGTTCTTC. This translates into CASSTRGGHEQFF.